These T cell receptor beta chains were read from a single sample in a study of T cells in localized non-small cell lung cancer. Repertoires were generated with immunoSEQ multiplex PCR, while TCRdb's copy carries only in-frame clones and drops some. The table records under 55,000 clones, about 91% of them present only once. Sample: PBMCs, taken before any cancer treatment. These receptors all stem from a woman between 35 and 70 years old with stage II lung adenocarcinoma. CDR3s include the opening cysteine and the closing phenylalanine or tryptophan. Fields, in order: clone size, CDR3 length, J gene, V gene, D gene, CDR3 DNA, CDR3 protein. The D gene is left open where the match is weak. Size is omitted from some rows. Given values are once, few, many or a class for expanded clones.

abundance: NA
len: 14
j_gene: TRBJ2-1
v_gene: TRBV28
d_gene: TRBD2
CDR3nt: TGTGCCAGCAGTTTACCCAGCGGGAACAATGAGCAGTTCTTC
CDR3aa: CASSLPSGNNEQFF

abundance: once
len: 15
j_gene: TRBJ1-1
v_gene: TRBV6-6
d_gene: NA
CDR3nt: TGTGCCAGCAGTTACTCTAGGACCACGAACACTGAAGCTTTCTTT
CDR3aa: CASSYSRTTNTEAFF

abundance: NA
len: 15
j_gene: TRBJ1-3
v_gene: TRBV10-1
d_gene: NA
CDR3nt: TGCGCCAGCAGTGACCCCGGAGGTTCTGGAAACACCATATATTTT
CDR3aa: CASSDPGGSGNTIYF

abundance: NA
len: 15
j_gene: TRBJ2-2
v_gene: TRBV2
d_gene: TRBD2
CDR3nt: TGTGCCAGCAGAGCCTTAGCGGGGGGGACCGGGGAGCTGTTTTTT
CDR3aa: CASRALAGGTGELFF

abundance: NA
len: 14
j_gene: TRBJ2-7
v_gene: TRBV29-1
d_gene: TRBD1
CDR3nt: TGCAGCGCTACTTCCGGGACAGCCACCTACGAGCAGTACTTC
CDR3aa: CSATSGTATYEQYF

abundance: NA
len: 19
j_gene: TRBJ2-2
v_gene: TRBV7-7
d_gene: NA
CDR3nt: TGTGCCAGCAGCTTCCTAGGACGGAAGGACGGGGAGAACACCGGGGAGCTGTTTTTT
CDR3aa: CASSFLGRKDGENTGELFF

abundance: NA
len: 14
j_gene: TRBJ2-1
v_gene: TRBV4-1
d_gene: NA
CDR3nt: TGCGCCAGCAGCCAAGGGGCCCTTCGGAATGAGCAGTTCTTC
CDR3aa: CASSQGALRNEQFF

abundance: NA
len: 15
j_gene: TRBJ2-1
v_gene: TRBV6-5
d_gene: TRBD1
CDR3nt: TGTGCCAGCAAGTTGGGGACAGCGCGACACAATGAGCAGTTCTTC
CDR3aa: CASKLGTARHNEQFF

abundance: NA
len: 15
j_gene: TRBJ1-1
v_gene: TRBV6-1
d_gene: NA
CDR3nt: TGTGCCAGCAGAGATTTGGGACACCCGAACACTGAAGCTTTCTTT
CDR3aa: CASRDLGHPNTEAFF

abundance: NA
len: 13
j_gene: TRBJ1-1
v_gene: TRBV5-4
d_gene: NA
CDR3nt: TGTGCCAGCAGCTTGGAGAGGGTAACTGAAGCTTTCTTT
CDR3aa: CASSLERVTEAFF

abundance: NA
len: 14
j_gene: TRBJ1-5
v_gene: TRBV7-2
d_gene: NA
CDR3nt: TGTGCCAGCAGCTCTGGGACCACCGATCAGCCCCAGCATTTT
CDR3aa: CASSSGTTDQPQHF

abundance: NA
len: 15
j_gene: TRBJ1-6
v_gene: TRBV7-2
d_gene: NA
CDR3nt: TGTGCCAGCAGCTTAGACAACTCCTATAATTCACCCCTCCACTTT
CDR3aa: CASSLDNSYNSPLHF

abundance: NA
len: 16
j_gene: TRBJ2-1
v_gene: TRBV7-3
d_gene: NA
CDR3nt: TGTGCCAGCAGCTTATTTATGGGTGTGGGGCTGGGTGAGCAGTTCTTC
CDR3aa: CASSLFMGVGLGEQFF

abundance: NA
len: 13
j_gene: TRBJ1-4
v_gene: TRBV19
d_gene: NA
CDR3nt: TGTGCCAGTAGTTCGGGCTTTGGGGAAAAACTGTTTTTT
CDR3aa: CASSSGFGEKLFF

abundance: NA
len: 15
j_gene: TRBJ2-7
v_gene: TRBV10-3
d_gene: TRBD1
CDR3nt: TGTGCCATCAGTGTTGACAGGGGAAGCTCCTACGAGCAGTACTTC
CDR3aa: CAISVDRGSSYEQYF

abundance: NA
len: 12
j_gene: TRBJ1-1
v_gene: TRBV29-1
d_gene: NA
CDR3nt: TGCAGCGTTTTCGACAGAAACACTGAAGCTTTCTTT
CDR3aa: CSVFDRNTEAFF